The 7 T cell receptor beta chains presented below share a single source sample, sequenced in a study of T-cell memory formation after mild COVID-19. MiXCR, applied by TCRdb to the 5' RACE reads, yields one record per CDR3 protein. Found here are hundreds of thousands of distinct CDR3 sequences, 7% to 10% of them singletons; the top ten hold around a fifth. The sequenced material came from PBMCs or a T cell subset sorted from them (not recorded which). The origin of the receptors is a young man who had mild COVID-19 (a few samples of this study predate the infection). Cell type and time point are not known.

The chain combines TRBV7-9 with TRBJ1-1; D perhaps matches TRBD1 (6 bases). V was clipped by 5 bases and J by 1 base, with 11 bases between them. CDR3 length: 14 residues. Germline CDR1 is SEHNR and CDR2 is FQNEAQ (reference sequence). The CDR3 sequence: CASSEQQGNTEAFF. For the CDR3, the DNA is TGTGCCAGCAGCGAACAACAGGGGAACACTGAAGCTTTCTTT.

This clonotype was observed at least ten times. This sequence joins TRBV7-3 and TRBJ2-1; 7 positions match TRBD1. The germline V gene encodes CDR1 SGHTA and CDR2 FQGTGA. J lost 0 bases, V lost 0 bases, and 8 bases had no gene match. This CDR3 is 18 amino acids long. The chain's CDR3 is CASSLTGGPPSSYNEQFF. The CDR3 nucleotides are TGTGCCAGCAGCTTAACAGGGGGCCCTCCAAGCTCCTACAATGAGCAGTTCTTC. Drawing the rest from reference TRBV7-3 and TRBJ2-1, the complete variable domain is GAGVSQTPSNKVTEKGKYVELRCDPISGHTALYWYRQSLGQGPEFLIYFQGTGAADDSGLPNDRFFAVRPEGSVSTLKIQRTERGDSAVYLCASSLTGGPPSSYNEQFFGPGTRLTVL.

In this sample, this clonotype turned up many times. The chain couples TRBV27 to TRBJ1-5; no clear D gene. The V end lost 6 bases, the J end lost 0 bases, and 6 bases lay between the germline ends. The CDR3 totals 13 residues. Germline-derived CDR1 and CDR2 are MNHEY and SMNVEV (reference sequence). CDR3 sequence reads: CASSLSSNQPQHF. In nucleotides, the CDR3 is TGTGCCAGCAGCTTGAGTAGCAATCAGCCCCAGCATTTT.

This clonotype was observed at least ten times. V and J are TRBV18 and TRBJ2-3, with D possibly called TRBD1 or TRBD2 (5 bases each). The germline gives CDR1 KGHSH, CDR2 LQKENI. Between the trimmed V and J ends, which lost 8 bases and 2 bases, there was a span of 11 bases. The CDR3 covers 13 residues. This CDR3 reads CASSPGTTDTQYF. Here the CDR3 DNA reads TGTGCCAGCAGCCCCGGGACCACAGATACGCAGTATTTT.

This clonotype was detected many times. The CDR3 DNA reads as TGTGCCAGCAGCACTAGCGTGGGCACCGGGGAGCTGTTTTTT. It yields the protein CASSTSVGTGELFF. The chain couples TRBV6-5 to TRBJ2-2; 7 bases are shared with TRBD2. The germline V gene has CDR1 MNHEY and CDR2 SVGAGI. The trim removed 6 bases at V and 4 bases at J, leaving 5 bases unmatched. This CDR3 has 14 residues.

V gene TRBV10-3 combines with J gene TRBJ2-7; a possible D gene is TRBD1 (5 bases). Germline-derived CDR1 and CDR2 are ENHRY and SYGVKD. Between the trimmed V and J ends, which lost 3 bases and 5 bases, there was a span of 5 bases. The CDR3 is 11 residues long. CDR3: CAISDRDEQYF. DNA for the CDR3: TGTGCCATCAGTGACAGGGACGAGCAGTACTTC.

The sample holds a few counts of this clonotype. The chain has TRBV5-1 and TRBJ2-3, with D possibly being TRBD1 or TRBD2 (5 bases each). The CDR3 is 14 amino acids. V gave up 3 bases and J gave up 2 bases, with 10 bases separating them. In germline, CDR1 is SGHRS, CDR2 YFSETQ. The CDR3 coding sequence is TGCGCCAGCAGCTGGGACGGTGTCACAGATACGCAGTATTTT. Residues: CASSWDGVTDTQYF.